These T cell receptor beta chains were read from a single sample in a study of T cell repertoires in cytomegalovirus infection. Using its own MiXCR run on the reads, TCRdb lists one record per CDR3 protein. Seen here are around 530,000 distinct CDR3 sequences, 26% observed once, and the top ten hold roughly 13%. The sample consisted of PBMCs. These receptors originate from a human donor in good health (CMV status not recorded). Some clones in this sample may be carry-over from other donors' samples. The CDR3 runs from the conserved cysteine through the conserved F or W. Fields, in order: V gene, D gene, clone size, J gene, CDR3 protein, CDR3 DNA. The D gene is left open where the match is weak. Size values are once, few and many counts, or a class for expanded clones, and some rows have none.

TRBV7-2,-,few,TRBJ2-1,CASSRRDQYNEQFF,TGTGCCAGCAGCCGGAGGGATCAATACAATGAGCAGTTCTTC
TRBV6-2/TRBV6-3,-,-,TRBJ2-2,CASRQTPTGELFF,TGTGCCTCCCGACAAACACCCACCGGGGAGCTGTTTTTT
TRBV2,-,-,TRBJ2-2,CASKPSQNTGELFF,TGTGCCAGCAAACCAAGCCAGAACACCGGGGAGCTGTTTTTT
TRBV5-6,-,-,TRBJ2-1,CASSKGGGGRSYNEQFF,TGTGCCAGCAGCAAGGGTGGCGGGGGCCGTTCCTACAATGAGCAGTTCTTC
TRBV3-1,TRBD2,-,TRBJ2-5,CASSQDKVSGGVETQYF,TGTGCCAGCAGCCAAGATAAGGTGTCGGGAGGAGTGGAGACCCAGTACTTC
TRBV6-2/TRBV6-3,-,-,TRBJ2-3,CASSRRTADTQYF,TGTGCCAGCAGTAGACGGACCGCAGATACGCAGTATTTT
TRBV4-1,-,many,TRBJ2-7,CASSQDLAVRTYEQYF,TGCGCCAGCAGCCAAGATCTGGCGGTCAGGACCTACGAGCAGTACTTC
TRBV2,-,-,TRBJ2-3,CASNKGEVDTQYF,TGTGCCAGCAACAAGGGGGAGGTCGATACGCAGTATTTT
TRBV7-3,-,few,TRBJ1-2,CASSPPGYTF,TGTGCCAGCAGCCCCCCGGGCTACACCTTC
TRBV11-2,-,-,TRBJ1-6,CASSLDRFWGDSPLHF,TGTGCCAGCAGCTTAGACAGGTTTTGGGGGGATTCACCCCTCCACTTT
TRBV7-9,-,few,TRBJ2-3,CASSSRGSPTDTQYF,TGTGCCAGCAGCTCGAGAGGGAGCCCCACAGATACGCAGTATTTT
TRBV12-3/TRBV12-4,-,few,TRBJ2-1,CASSRTVGEQFF,TGTGCCAGCAGTCGGACAGTAGGTGAGCAGTTCTTC
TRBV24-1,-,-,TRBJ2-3,CATSSVGSADTQYF,TGTGCCACCAGTTCAGTGGGTAGCGCAGATACGCAGTATTTT
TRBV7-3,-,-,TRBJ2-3,CASSPFGGRRTDTQYF,TGTGCCAGCAGCCCATTTGGGGGGCGACGCACAGATACGCAGTATTTT
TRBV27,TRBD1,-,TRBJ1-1,CATLSDRPGTEAFF,TGTGCCACCTTATCGGACAGGCCGGGCACTGAAGCTTTCTTT
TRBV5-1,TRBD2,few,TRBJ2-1,CASSSPGEGGSLPLQYEQFF,TGCGCCAGCAGCTCACCCGGGGAGGGCGGGAGTCTCCCGTTACAATATGAGCAGTTCTTC
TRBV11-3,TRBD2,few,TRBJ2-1,CASSSLGFLAGGEDQFF,TGTGCCAGCAGCTCCCTCGGTTTTCTAGCGGGAGGAGAGGATCAGTTCTTC
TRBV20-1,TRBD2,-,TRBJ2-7,CSARDSGRASYEQYF,TGCAGTGCTAGAGATAGCGGGAGGGCCTCCTACGAGCAGTACTTC
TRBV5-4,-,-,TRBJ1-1,CASSLPQGGTEAFF,TGTGCCAGCAGCTTGCCTCAAGGGGGCACTGAAGCTTTCTTT
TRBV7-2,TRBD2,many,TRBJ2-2,CASSLAGGYGELFF,TGTGCCAGCAGCTTAGCGGGAGGGTACGGGGAGCTGTTTTTT
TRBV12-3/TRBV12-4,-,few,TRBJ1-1,CASSLYQGKRTEAFF,TGTGCCAGCAGTTTATATCAGGGAAAGCGCACTGAAGCTTTCTTT
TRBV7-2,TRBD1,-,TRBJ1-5,CASSLEGADDQPQHF,TGTGCCAGCAGCTTGGAGGGGGCGGACGATCAGCCCCAGCATTTT
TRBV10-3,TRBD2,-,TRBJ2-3,CAISESTSGRTDTQYF,TGTGCCATCAGTGAGTCGACTAGCGGGAGGACAGATACGCAGTATTTT
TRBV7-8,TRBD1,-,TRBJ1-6,CASRQDRGSNSPLHF,TGTGCCAGCAGACAGGACAGGGGGTCCAATTCACCCCTCCACTTT
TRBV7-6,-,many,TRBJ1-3,CASSLEALALISGNTIYF,TGTGCCAGCAGCTTAGAAGCCCTCGCGTTAATCTCTGGAAACACCATATATTTT